This T cell receptor beta chain emerged from a study of cytomegalovirus exposure and HLA in healthy donors. Findings and limits, study-wide: Reportedly, diagnosis of cytomegalovirus status by the classifier showed high specificity and sensitivity. A later analysis found common viral pathogens apparently linked to several of the most significant clusters.

CDR1 is MNHEY, CDR2 SVGAGI, per germline. The germline V and J ends were trimmed by 5 bases and 1 base, with 14 bases remaining between them. The CDR3 runs to 15 residues. The PCR was carried out with 60 Vbeta primers and 13 Jbeta primers. Here immunoSEQ multiplex PCR was the method, and the copy in TCRdb shows in-frame clones only, minus some. The repertoire table contains under 200,000 clones. About this clone: Its antigen is unknown.

This sequence joins TRBV6-5 and TRBJ1-2, with TRBD1 as a possible D gene (5 bases). The sample comprised PBMCs. This TCR came from a woman between 18 and 29 years old in good health and CMV-seropositive. For the CDR3, the DNA is TGTGCCAGCAGTCAGCACGCAGGGATTAACTATGGCTACACCTTC. Its translation: CASSQHAGINYGYTF.